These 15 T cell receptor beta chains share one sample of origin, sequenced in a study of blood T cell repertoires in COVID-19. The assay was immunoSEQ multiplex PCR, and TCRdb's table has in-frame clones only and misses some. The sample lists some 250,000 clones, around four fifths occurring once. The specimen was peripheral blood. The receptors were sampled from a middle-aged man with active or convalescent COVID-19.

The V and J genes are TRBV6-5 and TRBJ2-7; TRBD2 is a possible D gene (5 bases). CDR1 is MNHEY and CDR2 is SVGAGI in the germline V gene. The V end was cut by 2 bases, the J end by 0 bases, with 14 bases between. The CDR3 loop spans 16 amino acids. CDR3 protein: CASSYSGGSSSYEQYF. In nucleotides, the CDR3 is TGTGCCAGCAGTTACAGTGGCGGGTCCAGCTCCTACGAGCAGTACTTC.

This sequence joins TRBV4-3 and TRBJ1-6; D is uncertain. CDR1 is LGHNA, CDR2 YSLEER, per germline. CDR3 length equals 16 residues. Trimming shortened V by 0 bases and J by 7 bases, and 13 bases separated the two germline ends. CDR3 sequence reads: CASSQDPPQINSPLHF. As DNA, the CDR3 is TGCGCCAGCAGCCAAGATCCTCCGCAGATCAATTCACCCCTCCACTTT.

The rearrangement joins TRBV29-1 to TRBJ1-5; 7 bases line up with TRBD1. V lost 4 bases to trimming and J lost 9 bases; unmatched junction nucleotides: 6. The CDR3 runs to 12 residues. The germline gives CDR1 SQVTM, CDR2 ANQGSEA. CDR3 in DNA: TGCAGCGTTGGACAGGGAGGAGGGCCCCAGCATTTT. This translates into CSVGQGGGPQHF.

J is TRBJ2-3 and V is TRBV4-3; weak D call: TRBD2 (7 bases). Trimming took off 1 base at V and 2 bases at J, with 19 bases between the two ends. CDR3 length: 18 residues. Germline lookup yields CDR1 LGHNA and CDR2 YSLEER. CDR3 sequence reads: CASSQGSLGGGATDTQYF. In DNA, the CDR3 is TGCGCCAGCAGCCAAGGATCCCTCGGCGGGGGCGCCACAGATACGCAGTATTTT.

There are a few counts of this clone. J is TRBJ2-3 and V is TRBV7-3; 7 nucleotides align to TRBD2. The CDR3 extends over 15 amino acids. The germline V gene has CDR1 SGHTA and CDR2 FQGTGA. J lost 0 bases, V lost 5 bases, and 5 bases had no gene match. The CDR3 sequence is CASSHLAGSTDTQYF. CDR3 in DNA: TGTGCCAGCAGCCACTTAGCGGGTAGCACAGATACGCAGTATTTT.

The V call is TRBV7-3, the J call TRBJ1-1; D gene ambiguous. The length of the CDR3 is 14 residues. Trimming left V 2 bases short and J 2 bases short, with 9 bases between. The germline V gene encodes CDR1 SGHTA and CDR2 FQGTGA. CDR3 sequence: CASSLGVSNTEAFF. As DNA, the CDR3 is TGTGCCAGCAGCTTAGGCGTTAGCAACACTGAAGCTTTCTTT.

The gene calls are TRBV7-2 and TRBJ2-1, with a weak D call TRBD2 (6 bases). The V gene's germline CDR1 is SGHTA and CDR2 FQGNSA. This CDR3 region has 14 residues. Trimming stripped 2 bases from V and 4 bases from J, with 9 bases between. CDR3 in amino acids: CASSLRGEYNEQFF. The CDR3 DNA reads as TGTGCCAGCAGCTTACGCGGGGAATACAATGAGCAGTTCTTC.

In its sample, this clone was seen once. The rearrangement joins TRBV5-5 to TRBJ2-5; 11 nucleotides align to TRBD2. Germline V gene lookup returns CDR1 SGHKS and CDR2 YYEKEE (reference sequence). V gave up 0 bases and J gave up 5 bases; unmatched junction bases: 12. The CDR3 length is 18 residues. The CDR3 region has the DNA TGTGCCAGCAGCTTGGATTGGCGGGCTAGCGGGGGGAGGGAGACCCAGTACTTC. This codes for CASSLDWRASGGRETQYF. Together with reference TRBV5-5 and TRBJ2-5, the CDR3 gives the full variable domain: DAGVTQSPTHLIKTRGQQVTLRCSPISGHKSVSWYQQVLGQGPQFIFQYYEKEERGRGNFPDRFSARQFPNYSSELNVNALLLGDSALYLCASSLDWRASGGRETQYFGPGTRLLVL.

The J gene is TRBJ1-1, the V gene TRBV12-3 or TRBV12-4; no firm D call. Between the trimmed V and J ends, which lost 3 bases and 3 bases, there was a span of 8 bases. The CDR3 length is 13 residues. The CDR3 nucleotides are TGTGCCAGCAGTTTGATGGCCCACACTGAAGCTTTCTTT. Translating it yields CASSLMAHTEAFF.

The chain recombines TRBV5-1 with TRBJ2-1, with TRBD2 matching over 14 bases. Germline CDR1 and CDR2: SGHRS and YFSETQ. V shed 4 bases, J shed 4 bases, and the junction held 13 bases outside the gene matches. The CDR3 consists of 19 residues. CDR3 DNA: TGCGCCAGCAGCGGCAGCCGGACTAGCGGGAGGCCACCTTACAATGAGCAGTTCTTC. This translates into CASSGSRTSGRPPYNEQFF.

CDR3 sequence reads: CASGKQGNTEAFF. The CDR3 coding sequence is TGTGCCAGCGGGAAACAGGGGAACACTGAAGCTTTCTTT. This chain uses TRBV6-5 with TRBJ1-1, with D perhaps TRBD1 (6 bases). Trimming cost V 8 bases and J 1 base, with 11 bases left between them. Germline values: CDR1 MNHEY, CDR2 SVGAGI. The CDR3 loop spans 13 amino acids.

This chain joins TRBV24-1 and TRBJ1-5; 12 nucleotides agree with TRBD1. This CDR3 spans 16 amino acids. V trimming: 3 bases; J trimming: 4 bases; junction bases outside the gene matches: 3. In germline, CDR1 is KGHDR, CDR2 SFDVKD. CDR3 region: CATSDGDRGQNQPQHF. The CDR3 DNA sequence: TGTGCCACCAGTGATGGGGACAGGGGGCAGAATCAGCCCCAGCATTTT.

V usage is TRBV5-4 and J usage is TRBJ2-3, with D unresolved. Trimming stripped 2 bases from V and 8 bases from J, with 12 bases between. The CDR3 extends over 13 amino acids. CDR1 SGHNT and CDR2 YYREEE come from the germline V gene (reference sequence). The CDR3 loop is CASSLDSGGTQYF. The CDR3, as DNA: TGTGCCAGCAGCTTAGACTCTGGCGGTACGCAGTATTTT. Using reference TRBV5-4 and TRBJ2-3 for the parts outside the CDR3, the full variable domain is ETGVTQSPTHLIKTRGQQVTLRCSSQSGHNTVSWYQQALGQGPQFIFQYYREEENGRGNFPPRFSGLQFPNYSSELNVNALELDDSALYLCASSLDSGGTQYFGPGTRLTVL.

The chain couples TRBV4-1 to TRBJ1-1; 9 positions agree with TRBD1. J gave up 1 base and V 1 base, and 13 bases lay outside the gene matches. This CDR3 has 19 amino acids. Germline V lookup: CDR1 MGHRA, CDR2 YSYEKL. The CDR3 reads CASSQGPPGTGLGNTEAFF. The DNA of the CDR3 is TGCGCCAGCAGCCAAGGCCCCCCCGGGACAGGGTTAGGGAACACTGAAGCTTTCTTT.

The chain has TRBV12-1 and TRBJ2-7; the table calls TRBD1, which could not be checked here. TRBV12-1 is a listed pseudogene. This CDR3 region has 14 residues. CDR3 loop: CASIPRDTSYEQYF. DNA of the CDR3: TGTGCCAGCATTCCCCGGGACACCTCCTACGAGCAGTACTTC.